The 6 T cell receptor beta chains below come from one sample, sequenced in a study of T-cell memory formation after mild COVID-19. TCRdb ran MiXCR on the 5' RACE reads and lists one entry per CDR3 protein. Seen here are 150,000 or so distinct CDR3 sequences, 14% observed once, and the top ten hold 12% to 15%. Sequenced input: PBMCs or a T cell subset sorted from them (not recorded which). These receptors were obtained from an adult woman who had mild COVID-19 (a few samples of this study predate the infection). Cell type and time point are not known.

This clonotype was seen at least ten times. J is TRBJ2-7 and V is TRBV7-9, with D possibly matching TRBD1 (5 bases). Germline V gene sequence: CDR1 SEHNR, CDR2 FQNEAQ (reference sequence). The CDR3 totals 14 residues. Trimming cost V 5 bases and J 2 bases, with 13 bases left between them. CDR3 sequence: CASSLNRSPYEQYF. CDR3 in DNA: TGTGCCAGCAGCCTCAACAGGAGCCCCTACGAGCAGTACTTC.

This clonotype came up a few times. The chain links TRBV6-1 to TRBJ1-5; D uncertain. Per the germline V gene, CDR1 is MNHNS and CDR2 is SASEGT. Trimming left V 3 bases short and J 0 bases short, with 15 bases between. This CDR3 has 17 amino acids. The CDR3 spells CASSDSGTADSNQPQHF. The CDR3, as DNA: TGTGCCAGCAGTGATAGTGGTACAGCCGATAGCAATCAGCCCCAGCATTTT.

The table lists this clonotype with many counts. This chain's CDR3 is CASSEGRAEQYF. The CDR3 coding sequence is TGTGCCAGCAGTGAAGGTAGGGCCGAGCAGTACTTC. This chain connects TRBV25-1 to TRBJ2-7; D ambiguous. The V end was cut by 2 bases, the J end by 6 bases, with 8 bases between. This CDR3 is 12 amino acids long. The V gene's germline CDR1 is MGHDK and CDR2 SYGVNS.

The chain combines TRBV11-1 with TRBJ1-1; D gene ambiguous. CDR3 size: 13 residues. Germline V gives CDR1 SGHAT, CDR2 FQDESV (reference sequence). Trimming took off 1 base at V and 7 bases at J, with 10 bases between the two ends. CDR3 in DNA: TGTGCCAGCAGCTTAGGCGCCCCGTATGAAGCTTTCTTT. Amino acids: CASSLGAPYEAFF. Full variable domain (missing parts from reference TRBV11-1 and TRBJ1-1): EAEVAQSPRYKITEKSQAVAFWCDPISGHATLYWYRQILGQGPELLVQFQDESVVDDSQLPKDRFSAERLKGVDSTLKIQPAELGDSAMYLCASSLGAPYEAFFGQGTRLTVV.

The V call is TRBV6-5, the J call TRBJ1-1; the D is unclear. The CDR3 has 17 amino acids. Germline V gene lookup returns CDR1 MNHEY and CDR2 SVGAGI. Trimming took off 1 base at V and 0 bases at J, with 15 bases between the two ends. CDR3 amino acids: CASSYYLLGPLNTEAFF. In nucleotides, the CDR3 is TGTGCCAGCAGTTACTACCTCCTAGGGCCATTGAACACTGAAGCTTTCTTT.

The chain is built from TRBV5-1 and TRBJ1-1; TRBD1 matches at 7 bases. Trimming removed 7 bases from V and 4 bases from J; junction bases left unmatched: 10. Germline loops: CDR1 SGHRS, CDR2 YFSETQ. This CDR3 is built from 14 residues. CDR3 DNA sequence: TGCGCCAGCCGAAAGGGACAGATGGGCACTGAAGCTTTCTTT. Its protein is CASRKGQMGTEAFF.